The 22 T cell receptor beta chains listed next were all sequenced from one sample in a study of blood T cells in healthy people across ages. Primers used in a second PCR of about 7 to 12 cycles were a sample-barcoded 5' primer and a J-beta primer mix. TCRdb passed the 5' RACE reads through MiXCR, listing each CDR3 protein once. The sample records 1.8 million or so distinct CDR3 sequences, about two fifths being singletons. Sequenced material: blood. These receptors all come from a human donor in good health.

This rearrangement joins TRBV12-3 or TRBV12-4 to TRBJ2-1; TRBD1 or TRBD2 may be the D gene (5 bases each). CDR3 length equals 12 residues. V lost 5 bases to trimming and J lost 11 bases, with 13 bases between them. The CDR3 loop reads CASSPPGTKQFF. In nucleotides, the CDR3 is TGTGCCAGCAGTCCGCCCGGGACGAAGCAGTTCTTC.

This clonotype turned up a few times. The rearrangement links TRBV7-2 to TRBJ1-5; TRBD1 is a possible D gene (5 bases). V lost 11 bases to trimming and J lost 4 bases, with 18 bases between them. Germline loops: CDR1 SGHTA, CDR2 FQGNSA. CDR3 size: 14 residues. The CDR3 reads CASQGSGQNQPQHF. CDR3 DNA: TGTGCCTCCCAAGGGTCAGGGCAGAATCAGCCCCAGCATTTT.

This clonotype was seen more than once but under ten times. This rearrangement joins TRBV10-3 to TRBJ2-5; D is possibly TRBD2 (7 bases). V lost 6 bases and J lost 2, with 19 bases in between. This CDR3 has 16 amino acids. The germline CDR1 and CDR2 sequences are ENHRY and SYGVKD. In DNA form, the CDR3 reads TGTGCCATCAGAAGGGGAGGCGGGGGCAAGCAAGAGACCCAGTACTTC. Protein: CAIRRGGGGKQETQYF.

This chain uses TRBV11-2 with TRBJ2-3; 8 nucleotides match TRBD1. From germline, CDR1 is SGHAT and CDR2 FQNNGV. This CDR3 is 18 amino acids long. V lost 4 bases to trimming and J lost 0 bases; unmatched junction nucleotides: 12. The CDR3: CASSSEGTGFPSTDTQYF. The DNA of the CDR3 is TGTGCCAGCAGCTCAGAGGGGACAGGATTTCCTAGCACAGATACGCAGTATTTT. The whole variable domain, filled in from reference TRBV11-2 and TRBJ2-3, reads EAGVAQSPRYKIIEKRQSVAFWCNPISGHATLYWYQQILGQGPKLLIQFQNNGVVDDSQLPKDRFSAERLKGVDSTLKIQPAKLEDSAVYLCASSSEGTGFPSTDTQYFGPGTRLTVL.

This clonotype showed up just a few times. The CDR3 loop reads CSVEVGGGDNEQFF. For the CDR3, the DNA is TGCAGCGTTGAAGTAGGCGGGGGGGACAATGAGCAGTTCTTC. The rearrangement uses TRBV29-1 and TRBJ2-1; 9 nucleotides align to TRBD2. CDR1 is SQVTM and CDR2 is ANQGSEA in the germline V gene. The CDR3 is 14 residues long. Losses at the gene ends were 1 base for V and 5 bases for J; bases not matched to a gene: 3.

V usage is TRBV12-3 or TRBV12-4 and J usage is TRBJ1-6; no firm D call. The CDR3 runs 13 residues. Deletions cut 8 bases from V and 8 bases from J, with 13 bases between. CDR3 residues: CASSLGWDSPLHF. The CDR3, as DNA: TGTGCCAGCTCCCTGGGGTGGGATTCACCCCTCCACTTT.

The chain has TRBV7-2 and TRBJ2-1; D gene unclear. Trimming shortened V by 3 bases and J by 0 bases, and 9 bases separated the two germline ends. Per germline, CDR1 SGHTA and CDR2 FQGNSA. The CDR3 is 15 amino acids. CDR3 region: CASSFRHLSYNEQFF. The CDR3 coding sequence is TGTGCCAGCAGCTTTCGTCACCTCTCCTACAATGAGCAGTTCTTC.

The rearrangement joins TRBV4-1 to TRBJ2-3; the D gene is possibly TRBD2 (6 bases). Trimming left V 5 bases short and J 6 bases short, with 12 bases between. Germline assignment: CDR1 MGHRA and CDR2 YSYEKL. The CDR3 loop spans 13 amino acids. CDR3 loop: CASSKTRWDTQYF. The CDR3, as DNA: TGCGCCAGCAGCAAGACTAGGTGGGATACGCAGTATTTT.

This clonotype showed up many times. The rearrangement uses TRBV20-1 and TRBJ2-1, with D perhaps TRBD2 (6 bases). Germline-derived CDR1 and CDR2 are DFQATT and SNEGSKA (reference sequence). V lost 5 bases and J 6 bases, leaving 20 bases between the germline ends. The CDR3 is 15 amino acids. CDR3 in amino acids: CSAETGTRSSNEQFF. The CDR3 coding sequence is TGCAGTGCTGAGACCGGGACTCGAAGCTCCAATGAGCAGTTCTTC.

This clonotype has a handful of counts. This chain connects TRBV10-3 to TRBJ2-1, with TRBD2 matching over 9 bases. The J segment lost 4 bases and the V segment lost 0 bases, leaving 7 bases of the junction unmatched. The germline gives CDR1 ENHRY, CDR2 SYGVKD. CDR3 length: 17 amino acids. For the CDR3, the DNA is TGTGCCATCAGTGAGTCTCGCGGCGGGGGGGCTTACAATGAGCAGTTCTTC. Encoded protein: CAISESRGGGAYNEQFF.

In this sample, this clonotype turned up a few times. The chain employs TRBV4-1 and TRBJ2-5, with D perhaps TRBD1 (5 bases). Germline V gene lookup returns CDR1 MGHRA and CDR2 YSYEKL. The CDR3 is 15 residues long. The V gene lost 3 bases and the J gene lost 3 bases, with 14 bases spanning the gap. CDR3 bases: TGCGCCAGCAGCCAGCCTGGGGCCAGCGAAGAGACCCAGTACTTC. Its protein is CASSQPGASEETQYF.

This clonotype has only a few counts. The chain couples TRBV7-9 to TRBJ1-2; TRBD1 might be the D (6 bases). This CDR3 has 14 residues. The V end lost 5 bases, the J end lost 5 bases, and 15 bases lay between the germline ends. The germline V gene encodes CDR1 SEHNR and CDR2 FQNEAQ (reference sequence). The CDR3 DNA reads TGTGCCAGCAGCGTATGGACAGCGCTGTATGGCTACACCTTC. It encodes CASSVWTALYGYTF.

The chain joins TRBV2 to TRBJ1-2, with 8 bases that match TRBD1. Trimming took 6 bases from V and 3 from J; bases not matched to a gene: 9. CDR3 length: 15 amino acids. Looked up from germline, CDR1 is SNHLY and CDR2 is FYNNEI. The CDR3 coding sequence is TGTGCCAGCAGACTGTTTCAGGGACAGGACTATGGCTACACCTTC. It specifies CASRLFQGQDYGYTF. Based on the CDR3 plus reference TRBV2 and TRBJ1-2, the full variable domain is EPEVTQTPSHQVTQMGQEVILRCVPISNHLYFYWYRQILGQKVEFLVSFYNNEISEKSEIFDDQFSVERPDGSNFTLKIRSTKLEDSAMYFCASRLFQGQDYGYTFGSGTRLTVV.

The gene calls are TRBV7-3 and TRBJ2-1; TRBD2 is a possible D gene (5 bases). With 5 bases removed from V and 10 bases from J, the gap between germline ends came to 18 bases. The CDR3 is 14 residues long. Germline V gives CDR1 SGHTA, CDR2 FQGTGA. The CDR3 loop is CASSTQGGSYEQFF. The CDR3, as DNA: TGTGCCAGCAGCACTCAAGGAGGATCCTACGAGCAGTTCTTC.

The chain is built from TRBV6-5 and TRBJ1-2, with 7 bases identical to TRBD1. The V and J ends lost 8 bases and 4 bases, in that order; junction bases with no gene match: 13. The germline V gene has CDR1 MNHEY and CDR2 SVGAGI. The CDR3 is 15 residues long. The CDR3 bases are TGTGCCAGCGGACTTGACAGGGACCAAATCTATGGCTACACCTTC. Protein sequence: CASGLDRDQIYGYTF.

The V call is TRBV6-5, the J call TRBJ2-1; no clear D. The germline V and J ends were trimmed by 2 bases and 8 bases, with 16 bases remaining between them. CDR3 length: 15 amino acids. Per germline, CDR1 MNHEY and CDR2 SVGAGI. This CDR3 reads CASSYTQLRRDEQFF. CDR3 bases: TGTGCCAGCAGTTACACCCAGCTGCGGCGAGATGAGCAGTTCTTC.

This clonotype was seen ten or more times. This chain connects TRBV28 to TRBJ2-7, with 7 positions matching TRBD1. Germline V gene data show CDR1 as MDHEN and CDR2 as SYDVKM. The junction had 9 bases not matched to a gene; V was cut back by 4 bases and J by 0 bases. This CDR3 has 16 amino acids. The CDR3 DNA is TGTGCCAGCAGTTCCCCGTTTGGACAGGACTCCTACGAGCAGTACTTC. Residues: CASSSPFGQDSYEQYF. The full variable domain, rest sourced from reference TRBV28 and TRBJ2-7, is DVKVTQSSRYLVKRTGEKVFLECVQDMDHENMFWYRQDPGLGLRLIYFSYDVKMKEKGDIPEGYSVSREKKERFSLILESASTNQTSMYLCASSSPFGQDSYEQYFGPGTRLTVT.

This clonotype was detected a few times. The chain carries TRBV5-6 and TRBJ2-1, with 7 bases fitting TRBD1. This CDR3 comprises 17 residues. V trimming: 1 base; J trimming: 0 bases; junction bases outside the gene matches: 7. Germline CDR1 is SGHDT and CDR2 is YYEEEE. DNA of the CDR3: TGTGCCAGCAGCTTGCCCACAGGGGAGAGCTCCTACAATGAGCAGTTCTTC. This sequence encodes CASSLPTGESSYNEQFF.

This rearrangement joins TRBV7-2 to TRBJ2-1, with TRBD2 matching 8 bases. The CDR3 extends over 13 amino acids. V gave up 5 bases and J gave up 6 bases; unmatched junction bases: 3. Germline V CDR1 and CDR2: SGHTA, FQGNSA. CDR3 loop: CASSRGTSNEQFF. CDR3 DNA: TGTGCCAGCAGCCGAGGGACTAGCAATGAGCAGTTCTTC.

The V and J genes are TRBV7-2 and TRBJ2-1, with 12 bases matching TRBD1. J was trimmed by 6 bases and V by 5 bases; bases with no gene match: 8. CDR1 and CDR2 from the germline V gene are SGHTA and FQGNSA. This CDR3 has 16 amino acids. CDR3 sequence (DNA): TGTGCCAGCAGCCTTACCTGGGACAGGGGGCGCAATGAGCAGTTCTTC. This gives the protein CASSLTWDRGRNEQFF.

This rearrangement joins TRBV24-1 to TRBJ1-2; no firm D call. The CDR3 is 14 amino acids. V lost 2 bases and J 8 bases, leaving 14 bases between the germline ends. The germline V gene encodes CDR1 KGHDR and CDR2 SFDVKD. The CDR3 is CATSDSERWVGYTF. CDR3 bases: TGTGCCACCAGTGATTCCGAACGGTGGGTCGGCTACACCTTC.

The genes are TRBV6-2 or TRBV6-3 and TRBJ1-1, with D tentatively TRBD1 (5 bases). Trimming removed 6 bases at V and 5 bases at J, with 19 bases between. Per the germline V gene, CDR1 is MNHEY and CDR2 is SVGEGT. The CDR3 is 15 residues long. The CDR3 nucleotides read TGTGCCAGCAGCCGGGGTCGGGGGTTTAATACTGAAGCTTTCTTT. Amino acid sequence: CASSRGRGFNTEAFF.